A selection of T cell receptor beta chains follows, all from one sample in a study of blood T cell repertoires in COVID-19. Repertoires were generated with immunoSEQ multiplex PCR, while TCRdb's copy carries only in-frame clones and drops some. This table holds under 300,000 clones, around 84% found once. What was sequenced was peripheral blood. These receptors all come from a woman between 35 and 50 years old who had recovered from COVID-19. The CDR3 runs from the conserved cysteine through the conserved F or W. Fields, in order: CDR3 protein, CDR3 DNA, CDR3 length, D gene, J gene, V gene, clone size. The D gene is left open where the match is weak. Clone size, where shown, is once, few, many, or a class for clones that have expanded.

CASRAGTGGFSPLHF,TGTGCCAGCAGAGCCGGGACAGGCGGTTTTTCACCCCTCCACTTT,15,TRBD1,TRBJ1-6,TRBV6-4,NA
CASSFEQYGYTF,TGCGCCAGCAGCTTTGAACAGTATGGCTACACCTTC,12,NA,TRBJ1-2,TRBV5-1,NA
CAWSVQRLGRTEKLFF,TGTGCCTGGAGTGTACAAAGATTAGGGAGGACTGAAAAACTGTTTTTT,16,NA,TRBJ1-4,TRBV30,NA
CAITQDRGTGEQYF,TGTGCCATCACCCAGGACAGGGGGACGGGCGAGCAGTACTTC,14,TRBD1,TRBJ2-7,TRBV10-3,NA
CASSPRGLGTEAFF,TGTGCCAGCAGCCCCCGGGGGTTGGGCACTGAAGCTTTCTTT,14,NA,TRBJ1-1,TRBV11-2,NA
CASSPRSGGDFATNEKLFF,TGTGCCAGCAGCCCCAGGTCCGGGGGAGATTTTGCAACTAATGAAAAACTGTTTTTT,19,NA,TRBJ1-4,TRBV7-2,NA
CASSNGQVLAGEQYF,TGTGCCAGCAGTAACGGACAGGTCCTCGCGGGAGAGCAGTACTTC,15,NA,TRBJ2-7,TRBV2,NA
CASSSHRMNTEAFF,TGTGCCAGCAGTTCGCACAGAATGAACACTGAAGCTTTCTTT,14,NA,TRBJ1-1,TRBV28,NA
CASSSAGGPNYEQYF,TGTGCCAGCAGTTCCGCGGGGGGCCCGAACTACGAGCAGTACTTC,15,TRBD2,TRBJ2-7,TRBV6-5,NA
CASSQSDRGNQPQHF,TGTGCCAGCAGCCAGAGCGACCGCGGCAATCAGCCCCAGCATTTT,15,NA,TRBJ1-5,TRBV4-2,NA
CATSPSLWRGGLSEQFF,TGTGCCACCAGTCCTTCGCTATGGCGGGGGGGCCTGAGTGAGCAGTTCTTC,17,TRBD2,TRBJ2-1,TRBV24-1,NA
CASSWAPGYGYTF,TGTGCCAGCAGTTGGGCCCCTGGGTATGGCTACACCTTC,13,NA,TRBJ1-2,TRBV6-5,NA
CASHRAESGNTIYF,TGTGCCAGCCATCGAGCCGAATCTGGAAACACCATATATTTT,14,NA,TRBJ1-3,TRBV19,NA
CASRPGTGKLGGTYEQYF,TGTGCCAGCAGGCCCGGGACAGGGAAATTGGGAGGGACCTACGAGCAGTACTTC,18,TRBD1,TRBJ2-7,TRBV28,NA
CASSLARQNQETQYF,TGTGCCAGCAGCTTAGCGAGGCAGAACCAAGAGACCCAGTACTTC,15,NA,TRBJ2-5,TRBV7-9,NA
CASSERLAGGLQETQYF,TGTGCCAGCAGCGAGCGACTAGCGGGGGGGCTTCAAGAGACCCAGTACTTC,17,TRBD2,TRBJ2-5,TRBV7-7,NA
CSVGRDRDIGELFF,TGCAGCGTCGGCCGGGACAGGGATATCGGGGAGCTGTTTTTT,14,TRBD1,TRBJ2-2,TRBV29-1,NA
CASSLETPAF,TGTGCCAGCAGCTTAGAAACTCCCGCATTC,10,NA,TRBJ2-7,TRBV7-9,few
CASSLGDRSYEQYF,TGCGCCAGCAGCTTGGGGGACAGGTCCTACGAGCAGTACTTC,14,TRBD1,TRBJ2-7,TRBV5-1,once
CASSFVRDRAYEQYF,TGTGCCAGCAGTTTTGTGCGGGACAGGGCCTACGAGCAGTACTTC,15,TRBD1,TRBJ2-7,TRBV28,NA
CASSQLQGMNTEAFF,TGCGCCAGCAGCCAATTACAGGGGATGAACACTGAAGCTTTCTTT,15,TRBD1,TRBJ1-1,TRBV5-1,once
CAITGTGYGYGYTF,TGTGCCATAACCGGGACAGGGTATGGGTATGGCTACACCTTC,14,TRBD1,TRBJ1-2,TRBV10-3,NA
CASSLVGAAAGELFF,TGCGCCAGCAGCTTGGTAGGGGCCGCGGCCGGGGAGCTGTTTTTT,15,NA,TRBJ2-2,TRBV5-1,once